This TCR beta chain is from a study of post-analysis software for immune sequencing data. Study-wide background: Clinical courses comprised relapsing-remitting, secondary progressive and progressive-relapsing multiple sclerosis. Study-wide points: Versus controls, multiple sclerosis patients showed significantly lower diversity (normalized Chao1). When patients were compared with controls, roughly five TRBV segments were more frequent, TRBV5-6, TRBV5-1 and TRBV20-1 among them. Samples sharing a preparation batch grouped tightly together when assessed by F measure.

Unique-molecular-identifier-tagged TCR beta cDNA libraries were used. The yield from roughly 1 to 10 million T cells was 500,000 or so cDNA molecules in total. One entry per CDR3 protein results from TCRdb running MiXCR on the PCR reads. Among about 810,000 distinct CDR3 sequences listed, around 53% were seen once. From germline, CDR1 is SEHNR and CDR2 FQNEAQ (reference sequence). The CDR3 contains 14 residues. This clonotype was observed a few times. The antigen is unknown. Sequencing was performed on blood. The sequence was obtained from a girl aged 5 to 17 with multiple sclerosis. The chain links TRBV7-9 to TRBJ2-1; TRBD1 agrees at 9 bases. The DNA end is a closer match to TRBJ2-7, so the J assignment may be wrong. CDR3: CASSLGGQGHEQYF. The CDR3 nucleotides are TGTGCCAGCAGCTTAGGGGGACAGGGTCACGAGCAGTACTTC.